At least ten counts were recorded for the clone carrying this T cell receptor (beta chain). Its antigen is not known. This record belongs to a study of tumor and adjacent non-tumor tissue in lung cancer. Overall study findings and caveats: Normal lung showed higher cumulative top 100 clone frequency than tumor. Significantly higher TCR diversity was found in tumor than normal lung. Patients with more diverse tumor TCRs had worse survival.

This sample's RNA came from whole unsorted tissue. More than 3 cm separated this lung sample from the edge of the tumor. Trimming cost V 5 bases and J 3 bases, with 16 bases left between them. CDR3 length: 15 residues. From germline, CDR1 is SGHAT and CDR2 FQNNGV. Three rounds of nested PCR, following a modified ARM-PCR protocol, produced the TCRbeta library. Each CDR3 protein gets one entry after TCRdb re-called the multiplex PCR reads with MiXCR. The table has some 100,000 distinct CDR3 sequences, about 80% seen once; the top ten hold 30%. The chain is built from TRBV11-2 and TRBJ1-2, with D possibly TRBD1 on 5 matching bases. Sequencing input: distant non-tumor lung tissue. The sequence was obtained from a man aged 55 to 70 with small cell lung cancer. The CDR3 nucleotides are TGTGCCAGCAGCCCTTCGCCCGGGACCCACTATGGCTACACCTTC. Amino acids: CASSPSPGTHYGYTF.